The 11 T cell receptor beta chains listed next were all sequenced from one sample in a study of cytomegalovirus exposure and HLA in healthy donors. The PCR ran on 60 Vbeta and 13 Jbeta primers. Repertoires were generated with immunoSEQ multiplex PCR, while TCRdb's copy carries only in-frame clones and drops some. The repertoire table contains around 130,000 clones. The sequencing input was PBMCs. The receptors were sampled from a woman aged 35 to 49 in good health and CMV-seronegative.

This sequence joins TRBV2 and TRBJ2-7; unclear D gene. The CDR3 is 11 residues long. V shed 10 bases and J shed 2 bases, with 9 bases lying between them. CDR1 and CDR2 (germline): SNHLY, FYNNEI. The CDR3 nucleotides read TGTGCCACCGAGAGCCCCTACGAGCAGTACTTC. Translating gives CATESPYEQYF.

As for this clone: Other nucleotide sequences from this sample produce the same CDR3. The chain couples TRBV6-6 to TRBJ2-3, with unresolved D. Trimming left V 6 bases short and J 0 bases short, with 4 bases between. Germline CDR1 and CDR2: MNHNY and SVGAGI (reference sequence). This CDR3 is built from 12 residues. CDR3 nucleotide sequence: TGTGCCAGCAGCTTGAGCACAGATACGCAGTATTTT. Its protein product is CASSLSTDTQYF.

The chain employs TRBV4-1 and TRBJ1-5; TRBD1 aligns across 10 bases. V trimming: 2 bases; J trimming: 5 bases; junction bases outside the gene matches: 6. The germline CDR1 and CDR2 sequences are MGHRA and YSYEKL. This CDR3 spans 16 amino acids. The CDR3 DNA sequence: TGCGCCAGCAGCCAAAGACCAGGGACAGGGGATCAGCCCCAGCATTTT. This translates into CASSQRPGTGDQPQHF.

This rearrangement joins TRBV28 to TRBJ1-5; unclear D gene. Trimming removed 6 bases from V and 3 bases from J, with 9 bases in between. The germline V gene encodes CDR1 MDHEN and CDR2 SYDVKM. This CDR3 has 13 residues. CDR3 nucleotide sequence: TGTGCCAGCAGAGACACGCACAATCAGCCCCAGCATTTT. Translation gives CASRDTHNQPQHF.

V and J are TRBV28 and TRBJ2-7; 9 bases agree with TRBD1. The CDR3 is 13 amino acids. The V gene's germline CDR1 is MDHEN and CDR2 SYDVKM. Trimming cost V 6 bases and J 9 bases; bases outside gene matches: 9. The CDR3 DNA is TGTGCCAGCAGCCGCCCCGGGACAGGGATGCAGTACGTC. This gives the protein CASSRPGTGMQYV.

The CDR3 loop is CSVTGDYGYTF. CDR3 DNA sequence: TGCAGCGTCACAGGGGACTATGGCTACACCTTC. The chain links TRBV29-1 to TRBJ1-2; 7 bases are shared with TRBD1. The germline gives CDR1 SQVTM, CDR2 ANQGSEA. The CDR3 is 11 residues long. J lost 3 bases, V lost 6 bases, and 1 base had no gene match.

The CDR3 bases are TGTGCCAGCAGTTACAGTCCGACAGGGACCACTGAAGCTTTCTTT. Its protein product is CASSYSPTGTTEAFF. The rearrangement uses TRBV6-5 and TRBJ1-1; 7 bases line up with TRBD1. Trimming removed 2 bases from V and 4 bases from J; junction bases left unmatched: 7. Germline CDR1 MNHEY, CDR2 SVGAGI. There are 15 residues in the CDR3.

The V and J genes are TRBV7-9 and TRBJ2-3; TRBD2 is a possible D gene (5 bases). Germline CDR1 and CDR2: SEHNR and FQNEAQ (reference sequence). The V gene lost 5 bases and the J gene lost 0 bases, with 9 bases spanning the gap. The CDR3 consists of 14 residues. The CDR3 is CASSEERSTDTQYF. Written as DNA, the CDR3 is TGTGCCAGCAGCGAAGAGCGGAGCACAGATACGCAGTATTTT.

The chain links TRBV7-3 to TRBJ2-3; TRBD1 aligns across 7 bases. CDR1 is SGHTA, CDR2 FQGTGA, per germline. After removal of 2 bases from V and 3 bases from J, the junction contained 5 bases not matched to a gene. The CDR3 covers 15 residues. This CDR3 reads CASSLGPGGTDTQYF. The CDR3 DNA sequence: TGTGCCAGCAGCTTAGGTCCAGGGGGTACAGATACGCAGTATTTT.

The chain combines TRBV4-2 with TRBJ1-2, with D perhaps TRBD1 (5 bases). The V gene lost 1 base and the J gene lost 2 bases, with 14 bases spanning the gap. The CDR3 sequence is 16 residues long. Germline-derived CDR1 and CDR2 are LGHNA and YNFKEQ. The CDR3: CASSQGVGQGNYGYTF. For the CDR3, the DNA is TGTGCCAGCAGCCAAGGAGTTGGGCAGGGCAACTATGGCTACACCTTC.

V is TRBV2 and J is TRBJ2-2, with D possibly TRBD2 on 6 matching bases. V was pared by 6 bases and J by 0 bases, with 11 bases between. This CDR3 is 15 amino acids long. Per the germline V gene, CDR1 is SNHLY and CDR2 is FYNNEI. CDR3 coding DNA: TGTGCCAGCAGCCTAGGGAGGTCGAACACCGGGGAGCTGTTTTTT. Residues: CASSLGRSNTGELFF.